This T cell receptor (beta chain) was recovered during a study of T cells after yellow fever vaccination. CDR1 and CDR2 (germline): SGHNT, YYREEE (reference sequence). Unmatched junction bases numbered 6, after V lost 0 bases and J lost 0 bases. The CDR3 spans 17 residues. Study results and limitations: Subsequent booster samples again held most clones from primary vaccination (96% CD4, about 90% CD8).

This clonotype was seen a handful of times. Its matching antigen is unknown. As TCR cDNA was made by 5'RACE template switching, a universal primer site and UMIs were added. Each CDR3 protein gets one entry after TCRdb re-called the 5' RACE reads with MiXCR. Among approximately 600,000 distinct CDR3 sequences listed, 12% were seen once. V is TRBV5-4 and J is TRBJ2-1; TRBD2 aligns across 7 bases. This TCR was recovered from a man aged 25-40 years who received the YFV17D yellow fever vaccine. The sequencing used PBMCs, collected on the day of the yellow fever booster vaccination. The CDR3 DNA sequence: TGTGCCAGCAGCTTGGGGGCTAGCGGCAGCTCCTACAATGAGCAGTTCTTC. It specifies CASSLGASGSSYNEQFF.